The 21 T cell receptor beta chains presented below share a single source sample, sequenced in a study of OX40 agonist ivuxolimab in advanced cancers. Profiling relied on immunoSEQ multiplex PCR, and the TCRdb table lists in-frame clones only, not all of them. The data hold fewer than 85,000 clones, with more than 75% observed a single time. The sample here was CD4+ or CD8+ T cells sorted from blood, taken in a trial of the OX40 agonist ivuxolimab. The source is an adult with an advanced solid tumor such as melanoma, head and neck, liver or kidney cancer.

The chain couples TRBV10-3 to TRBJ1-1; 10 bases are shared with TRBD1. This CDR3 is 14 amino acids long. Trimming took 7 bases from V and 6 from J; bases not matched to a gene: 8. Germline V gene sequence: CDR1 ENHRY, CDR2 SYGVKD. The CDR3 sequence is CAITRDRGVSEAFF. CDR3 bases: TGTGCCATCACTAGGGACAGGGGAGTGTCTGAAGCTTTCTTT.

The V and J genes are TRBV2 and TRBJ2-2, with no clear D. Germline V gene data show CDR1 as SNHLY and CDR2 as FYNNEI. The V and J ends lost 1 base and 5 bases respectively, with 11 bases between them. The CDR3 sequence is 15 residues long. The CDR3 nucleotides are TGTGCCAGCAGTGAAGAAGGAGTTGTGACCGGGGAGCTGTTTTTT. Amino acids: CASSEEGVVTGELFF.

The chain links TRBV30 to TRBJ2-7, with D possibly TRBD1 on 7 matching bases. V lost 4 bases to trimming and J lost 4 bases, with 14 bases between them. CDR3 size: 13 residues. The germline V gene encodes CDR1 GTSNPN and CDR2 SVGIG (reference sequence). The CDR3 is CAWKWQGGYEQYF. The DNA of the CDR3 is TGTGCCTGGAAGTGGCAGGGGGGTTACGAGCAGTACTTC.

This clone has more than one count but fewer than ten. V and J are TRBV7-6 and TRBJ2-5; D unresolved. Trimming left V 2 bases short and J 2 bases short, with 9 bases between. The CDR3 has 14 residues. Germline lookup yields CDR1 SGHVS and CDR2 FNYEAQ. The CDR3 protein is CASSLSVEQETQYF. The CDR3 DNA sequence: TGTGCCAGCAGCTTATCGGTGGAACAAGAGACCCAGTACTTC.

This chain connects TRBV5-1 to TRBJ1-2, with 9 bases aligning to TRBD1. CDR1 SGHRS and CDR2 YFSETQ come from the germline V gene. V dropped 4 bases and J dropped 4; count of bases not matched to a gene: 8. CDR3 length: 15 amino acids. DNA for the CDR3: TGCGCCAGCAGCCCAACGGGACAGGGAGGCTATGGCTACACCTTC. Protein sequence: CASSPTGQGGYGYTF.

V gene TRBV7-9 combines with J gene TRBJ2-5, with a weak D call TRBD2 (5 bases). Trimming removed 3 bases from V and 5 bases from J, with 10 bases in between. Germline lookup yields CDR1 SEHNR and CDR2 FQNEAQ (reference sequence). The CDR3 contains 13 residues. The CDR3 loop is CASSFGVGETQYF. CDR3 DNA: TGTGCCAGCAGCTTCGGGGTAGGGGAGACCCAGTACTTC.

V and J are TRBV5-4 and TRBJ2-5; 10 nucleotides line up with TRBD1. This CDR3 has 15 residues. V was clipped by 4 bases and J by 5 bases; unmatched bases: 8. Germline V CDR1 and CDR2: SGHNT, YYREEE (reference sequence). CDR3 coding DNA: TGTGCCAGCAGCAGGAGAGACAGGGGGCTTGAGACCCAGTACTTC. It specifies CASSRRDRGLETQYF.

The rearrangement links TRBV19 to TRBJ2-1; 16 positions match TRBD2. The length of the CDR3 is 17 residues. The trim removed 5 bases at V and 9 bases at J, leaving 10 bases unmatched. Germline CDR1 LNHDA, CDR2 SQIVND (reference sequence). CDR3 residues: CASSHLGTSGRAGEQFF. CDR3 nucleotide sequence: TGTGCCAGTAGTCACCTTGGGACTAGCGGGAGGGCAGGTGAGCAGTTCTTC.

The chain carries TRBV6-1 and TRBJ1-3; 10 nucleotides line up with TRBD1. The CDR3 contains 14 residues. Germline lookup yields CDR1 MNHNS and CDR2 SASEGT. Trimming took 4 bases from V and 4 from J; bases not matched to a gene: 1. The CDR3: CASSGQGAGNTIYF. CDR3 in DNA: TGTGCCAGCAGTGGACAGGGGGCGGGAAACACCATATATTTT.

The chain links TRBV11-2 to TRBJ2-7; 8 bases align to TRBD2. V shed 4 bases and J 5 bases; nucleotides not matched to a gene: 4. CDR3 length equals 13 residues. Germline V gives CDR1 SGHAT, CDR2 FQNNGV. The CDR3 DNA reads TGTGCCAGCAGCTCTCGTAGCGGGAACGAGCAGTACTTC. Amino acids: CASSSRSGNEQYF. The variable domain in full, with the rest retrieved from reference TRBV11-2 and TRBJ2-7, is EAGVAQSPRYKIIEKRQSVAFWCNPISGHATLYWYQQILGQGPKLLIQFQNNGVVDDSQLPKDRFSAERLKGVDSTLKIQPAKLEDSAVYLCASSSRSGNEQYFGPGTRLTVT.

This clone occurred a few times. The chain has TRBV5-5 and TRBJ1-5, with no clear D. CDR1 is SGHKS and CDR2 is YYEKEE in the germline V gene (reference sequence). V was shortened by 0 bases and J by 3 bases, with 4 bases between the two germline ends. This CDR3 has 13 residues. CDR3 coding DNA: TGTGCCAGCAGCTTGGTCGTCAATCAGCCCCAGCATTTT. This gives the protein CASSLVVNQPQHF.

V and J are TRBV7-6 and TRBJ2-5, with D perhaps matching TRBD2 (5 bases). The germline V gene has CDR1 SGHVS and CDR2 FNYEAQ. Trimming removed 0 bases at V and 4 bases at J, with 9 bases between. The CDR3 loop spans 14 amino acids. The DNA for the CDR3 is TGTGCCAGCAGCTTAGCCGGGGTGGCAGAGACCCAGTACTTC. It translates to CASSLAGVAETQYF.

The chain has TRBV7-3 and TRBJ2-3; TRBD2 agrees at 7 bases. In germline, CDR1 is SGHTA, CDR2 FQGTGA. Losses at the gene ends were 0 bases for V and 2 bases for J; bases not matched to a gene: 2. The CDR3 loop spans 15 amino acids. CDR3 sequence: CASSLTGTITDTQYF. In DNA form, the CDR3 reads TGTGCCAGCAGCTTAACTGGGACTATCACAGATACGCAGTATTTT. The full variable domain, with the rest looked up from reference TRBV7-3 and TRBJ2-3, is GAGVSQTPSNKVTEKGKYVELRCDPISGHTALYWYRQSLGQGPEFLIYFQGTGAADDSGLPNDRFFAVRPEGSVSTLKIQRTERGDSAVYLCASSLTGTITDTQYFGPGTRLTVL.

This clone has only one observation. The chain is built from TRBV7-2 and TRBJ1-5; D gene ambiguous. The CDR3 is 15 residues long. Germline CDR1 is SGHTA and CDR2 is FQGNSA. The V end was cut by 1 base, the J end by 2 bases, with 9 bases between. CDR3 loop: CASSLEGIGNQPQHF. The CDR3 coding sequence is TGTGCCAGCAGCTTAGAAGGGATCGGCAATCAGCCCCAGCATTTT.

This clone was picked up a small number of times. One end of the junction fails to match germline, which may point to a read error. The chain uses TRBV5-6 and TRBJ2-1; D gene ambiguous. Germline values: CDR1 SGHDT, CDR2 YYEEEE. This CDR3 has 14 amino acids. This chain's CDR3 is CASRFQYAYNEQFF. The CDR3 bases are TGTGCCAGCCGCTTCCAGTACGCCTACAATGAGCAGTTCTTC.

The rearrangement joins TRBV6-1 to TRBJ2-3; D is possibly TRBD1 or TRBD2 (5 bases each). The CDR3 spans 14 residues. Trimming left V 6 bases short and J 1 base short, with 11 bases between. CDR1 and CDR2 from the germline V gene are MNHNS and SASEGT. Here the CDR3 DNA reads TGTGCCAGCAGATCCGAGGGGCGCACAGATACGCAGTATTTT. This sequence encodes CASRSEGRTDTQYF.

The chain uses TRBV5-8 and TRBJ1-5, with a possible D match to TRBD1 (5 bases). V lost 2 bases and J lost 3, with 6 bases in between. The CDR3 consists of 13 residues. Germline-derived CDR1 and CDR2 are SGHTS and YDEGEE. In nucleotides, the CDR3 is TGTGCCAGCAGCTTAGGGGCCAATCAGCCCCAGCATTTT. As protein: CASSLGANQPQHF.

V is TRBV28 and J is TRBJ2-3; D is undetermined. V was shortened by 5 bases and J by 2 bases, with 8 bases between the two germline ends. Germline V CDR1 and CDR2: MDHEN, SYDVKM. This CDR3 has 13 amino acids. The CDR3 reads CASSQPFTDTQYF. DNA for the CDR3: TGTGCCAGCAGTCAACCCTTCACAGATACGCAGTATTTT.

The V call is TRBV4-1, the J call TRBJ2-1; TRBD2 matches 7 bases. The J segment lost 7 bases and the V segment lost 1 base, leaving 10 bases of the junction unmatched. The CDR3 loop spans 16 amino acids. The V gene's germline CDR1 is MGHRA and CDR2 YSYEKL. The chain's CDR3 is CASSQGAGAGRNEQFF. The CDR3 DNA follows: TGCGCCAGCAGCCAAGGGGCTGGAGCGGGACGGAATGAGCAGTTCTTC.

The chain uses TRBV7-9 and TRBJ2-2; 8 nucleotides agree with TRBD1. CDR3 length: 14 residues. CDR1 is SEHNR, CDR2 FQNEAQ, per germline (reference sequence). The V and J ends lost 5 bases and 4 bases, in that order; junction bases with no gene match: 3. The CDR3 DNA follows: TGTGCCAGCAGCCCAGACAGGGGCACCGGGGAGCTGTTTTTT. Its protein product is CASSPDRGTGELFF.

J is TRBJ2-1 and V is TRBV28, with 11 bases aligning to TRBD2. V lost 5 bases, J lost 8 bases, and 8 bases stayed unmatched. The CDR3 runs to 15 residues. Per the germline V gene, CDR1 is MDHEN and CDR2 is SYDVKM. The CDR3 loop reads CASSRTSGRRDEQFF. DNA of the CDR3: TGTGCCAGCAGTAGAACTAGCGGGAGACGGGATGAGCAGTTCTTC.